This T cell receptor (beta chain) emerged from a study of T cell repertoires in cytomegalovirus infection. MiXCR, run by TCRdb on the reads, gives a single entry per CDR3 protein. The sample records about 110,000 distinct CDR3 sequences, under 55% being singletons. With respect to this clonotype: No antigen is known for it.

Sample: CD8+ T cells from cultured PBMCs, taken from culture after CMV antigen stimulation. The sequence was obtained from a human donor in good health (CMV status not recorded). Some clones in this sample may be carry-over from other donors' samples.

The CDR3 region has the DNA TGCGCCAGCCGGGGGCAGATGAACACTGAAGCTTTCTTT. Translating gives CASRGQMNTEAFF. The chain carries TRBV10-2 and TRBJ1-1, with a tentative D call TRBD1 (6 bases). The CDR3 length is 13 residues. The V end lost 8 bases, the J end lost 0 bases, and 10 bases lay between the germline ends. Germline V gene data show CDR1 as WSHSY and CDR2 as SAAADI.